Given below is one T cell receptor (beta chain) in context. What it binds is unknown. Other DNA sequences in the sample encode the same CDR3. This entry comes from a study of cytomegalovirus exposure and HLA in healthy donors. Study-wide points: It was likely that a cluster of highly shared sequence variants was a sequencing artifact. Per a later analysis, 15,000 to 20,000 TCR beta sequences showed association with HLA alleles at 0.05 false discovery rate.

PCR employed 60 Vbeta and 13 Jbeta primers. Sequencing used immunoSEQ multiplex PCR; TCRdb keeps in-frame clones, though not all of them. The sample records 150,000 or so clones, 70% to 80% being singletons. The CDR3 is 12 residues long. Trimming shortened V by 0 bases and J by 5 bases, and 8 bases separated the two germline ends. From germline, CDR1 is SQVTM and CDR2 ANQGSEA. The gene calls are TRBV29-1 and TRBJ2-7, with D maybe TRBD2 (6 bases). This receptor was taken from a female donor in good health and CMV-seronegative. The sample consisted of PBMCs. In DNA, the CDR3 is TGCAGCGTTGAAGACGGAGGGGACGAGCAGTACTTC. Protein: CSVEDGGDEQYF.